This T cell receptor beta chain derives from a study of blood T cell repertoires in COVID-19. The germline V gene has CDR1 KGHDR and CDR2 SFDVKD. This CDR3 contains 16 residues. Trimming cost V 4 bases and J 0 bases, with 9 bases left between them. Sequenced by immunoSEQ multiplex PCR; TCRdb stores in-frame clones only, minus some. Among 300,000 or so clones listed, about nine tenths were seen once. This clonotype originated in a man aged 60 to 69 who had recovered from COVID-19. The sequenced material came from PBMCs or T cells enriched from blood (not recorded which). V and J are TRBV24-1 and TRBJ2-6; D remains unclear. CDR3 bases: TGTGCCACCAGTGACTTGCAAGCCTCTGGGGCCAACGTCCTGACTTTC. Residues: CATSDLQASGANVLTF.